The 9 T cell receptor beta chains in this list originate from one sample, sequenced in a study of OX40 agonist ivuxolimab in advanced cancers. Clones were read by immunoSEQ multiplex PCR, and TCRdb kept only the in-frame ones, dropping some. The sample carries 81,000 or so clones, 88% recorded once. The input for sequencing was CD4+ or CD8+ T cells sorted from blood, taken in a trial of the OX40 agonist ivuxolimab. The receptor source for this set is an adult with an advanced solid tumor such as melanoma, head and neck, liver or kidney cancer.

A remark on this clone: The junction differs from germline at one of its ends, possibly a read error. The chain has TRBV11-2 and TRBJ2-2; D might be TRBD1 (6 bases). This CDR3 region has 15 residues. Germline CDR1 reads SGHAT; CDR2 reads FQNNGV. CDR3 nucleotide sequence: TGTGCCAGCAGCCAAATCGGACAGAACACCGAGGAGCTGTTTTTT. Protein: CASSQIGQNTEELFF. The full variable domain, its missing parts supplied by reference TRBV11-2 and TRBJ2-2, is EAGVAQSPRYKIIEKRQSVAFWCNPISGHATLYWYQQILGQGPKLLIQFQNNGVVDDSQLPKDRFSAERLKGVDSTLKIQPAKLEDSAVYLCASSQIGQNTEELFFGEGSRLTVL.

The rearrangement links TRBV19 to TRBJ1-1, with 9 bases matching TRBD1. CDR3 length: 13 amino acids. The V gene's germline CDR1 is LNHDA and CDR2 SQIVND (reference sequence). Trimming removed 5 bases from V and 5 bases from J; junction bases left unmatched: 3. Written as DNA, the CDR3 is TGTGCCAGTAGTGAGACAGGGGGAACTGAAGCTTTCTTT. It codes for CASSETGGTEAFF.

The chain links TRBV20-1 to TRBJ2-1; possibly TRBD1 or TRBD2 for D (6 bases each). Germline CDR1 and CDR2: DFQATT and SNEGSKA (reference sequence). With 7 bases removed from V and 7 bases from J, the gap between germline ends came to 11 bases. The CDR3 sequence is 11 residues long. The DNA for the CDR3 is TGCAGTGTAACAGGGACTAATGAGCAGTTCTTC. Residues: CSVTGTNEQFF.

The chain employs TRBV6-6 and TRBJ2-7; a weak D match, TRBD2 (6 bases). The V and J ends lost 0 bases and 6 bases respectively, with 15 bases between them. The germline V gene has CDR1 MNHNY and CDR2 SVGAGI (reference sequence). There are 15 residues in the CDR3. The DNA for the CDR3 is TGTGCCAGCAGTTACTCAGGGACTGTTTCGGTCGAGCAGTACTTC. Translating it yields CASSYSGTVSVEQYF.

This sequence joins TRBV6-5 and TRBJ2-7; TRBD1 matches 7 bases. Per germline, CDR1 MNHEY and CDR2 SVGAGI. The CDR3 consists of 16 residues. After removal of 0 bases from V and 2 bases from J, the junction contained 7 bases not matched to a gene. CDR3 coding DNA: TGTGCCAGCAGTTACTCGATCGGGACAGCCGCCTACGAGCAGTACTTC. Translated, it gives CASSYSIGTAAYEQYF.

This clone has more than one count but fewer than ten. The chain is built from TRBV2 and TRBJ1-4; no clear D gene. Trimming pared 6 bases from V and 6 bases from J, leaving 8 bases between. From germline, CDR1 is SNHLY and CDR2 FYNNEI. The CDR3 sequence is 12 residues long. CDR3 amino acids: CASRGGYEKLFF. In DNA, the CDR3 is TGTGCCAGCAGGGGAGGATATGAAAAACTGTTTTTT.

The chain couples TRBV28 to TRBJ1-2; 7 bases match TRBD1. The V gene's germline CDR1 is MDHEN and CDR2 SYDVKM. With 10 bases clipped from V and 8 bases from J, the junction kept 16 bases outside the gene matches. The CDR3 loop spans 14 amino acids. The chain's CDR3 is CAIGEPTGLNGYTF. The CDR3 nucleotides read TGTGCCATAGGAGAGCCGACAGGGTTGAACGGCTACACCTTC.

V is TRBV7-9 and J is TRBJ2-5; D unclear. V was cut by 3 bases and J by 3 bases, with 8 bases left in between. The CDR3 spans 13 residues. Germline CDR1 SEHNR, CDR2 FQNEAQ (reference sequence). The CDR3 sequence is CASSFYSEETQYF. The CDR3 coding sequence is TGTGCCAGCAGCTTTTACAGTGAAGAGACCCAGTACTTC.

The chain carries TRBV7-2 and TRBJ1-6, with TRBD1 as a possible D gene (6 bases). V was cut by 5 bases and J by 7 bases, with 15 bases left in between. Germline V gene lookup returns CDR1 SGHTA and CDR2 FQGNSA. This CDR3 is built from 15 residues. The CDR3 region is CASSPQGFENSPLHF. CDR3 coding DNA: TGTGCCAGCAGCCCACAGGGATTCGAAAATTCACCCCTCCACTTT.